This T cell receptor (beta chain) was identified in a study of cytomegalovirus exposure and HLA in healthy donors. On the study more broadly: Unique TCRs numbering 75 million to 95 million, obtained from HLA-typed donors, made up an early data release. General study points: Later examination showed HLA-associated TCR beta chains had greater clonal expansion than equally common others. The study found most TCR sequences rare, yet found some public TCRs in many donors. Among the CMV-associated chains, three were confirmed in vitro as specific for CMV antigens.

The germline V gene has CDR1 KGHSH and CDR2 LQKENI. V lost 5 bases to trimming and J lost 3 bases; unmatched junction nucleotides: 0. The length of the CDR3 is 12 residues. On this clone: As yet, its antigen is unknown.

PCR was performed using 60 Vbeta and 13 Jbeta primers. Clones were read by immunoSEQ multiplex PCR, and TCRdb kept only the in-frame ones, dropping some. Its listing shows under 250,000 clones. The source material was PBMCs. The receptor comes from a girl aged 2 to 10 in good health and CMV-seropositive. The genes are TRBV18 and TRBJ2-5; TRBD1 agrees at 7 bases. For the CDR3, the DNA is TGTGCCAGCTCAGGGACAGAAGAGACCCAGTACTTC. Translation gives CASSGTEETQYF.